The 6 T cell receptor beta chains below come from one sample, sequenced in a study of T cells in Graves' hyperthyroidism and ophthalmopathy. TCR beta CDR3 sequences were amplified from RNA transcripts. The HTBI primer set was used in a first-round RT-PCR of the TCR CDR3. TCRdb ran MiXCR on the multiplex PCR reads and lists one entry per CDR3 protein. The sample has roughly 420,000 distinct CDR3 sequences; 12% to 15% are singletons. Sample: blood. These receptors were collected from a woman aged 18-29 years with Graves' hyperthyroidism.

This clonotype was counted many times. V usage is TRBV10-3 and J usage is TRBJ2-7; 8 bases are shared with TRBD1. The junction had 10 bases not matched to a gene; V was cut back by 2 bases and J by 4 bases. The V gene's germline CDR1 is ENHRY and CDR2 SYGVKD. The CDR3 runs 16 residues. The CDR3 region is CAISERPGQDMYEQYF. The CDR3 DNA reads as TGTGCCATCAGTGAGCGACCGGGACAGGATATGTACGAGCAGTACTTC.

This chain joins TRBV6-5 and TRBJ2-5, with TRBD2 identical over 11 bases. The ends lost 2 bases at V and 5 bases at J; junction bases unmatched: 10. The CDR3 has 17 residues. CDR1 and CDR2 (germline): MNHEY, SVGAGI. The CDR3 sequence is CASSYPTSGRRRETQYF. Here the CDR3 DNA reads TGTGCCAGCAGTTACCCCACTAGCGGGAGACGGCGGGAGACCCAGTACTTC.

The V and J genes are TRBV10-1 and TRBJ2-1; D uncertain. Trimming took off 8 bases at V and 4 bases at J, with 12 bases between the two ends. Germline V gives CDR1 WNHNN, CDR2 SYGVQD (reference sequence). The CDR3 is made up of 13 amino acids. The CDR3 bases are TGCGCCAGCTCTATACACAGATACAATGAGCAGTTCTTC. Translated: CASSIHRYNEQFF.

About this clonotype itself: The germline gene is not matched at one end of the junction; a read error may be the cause. This rearrangement joins TRBV6-5 to TRBJ2-1, with TRBD2 identical over 13 bases. Germline CDR1 is MNHEY and CDR2 is SVGAGI. There are 15 residues in the CDR3. The CDR3 is CTSRYRTSGSSGEFF. For the CDR3, the DNA is TGTACCAGCAGGTACCGGACTAGCGGGAGTTCTGGGGAGTTCTTC.

The rearrangement uses TRBV5-6 and TRBJ1-4; D may be TRBD1 (5 bases). The CDR3 is made up of 16 amino acids. Trimming stripped 3 bases from V and 1 base from J, with 13 bases between. The germline V gene encodes CDR1 SGHDT and CDR2 YYEEEE. The CDR3 region is CASSWGSGGTNEKLFF. In nucleotides, the CDR3 is TGTGCCAGCAGCTGGGGCTCCGGGGGAACTAATGAAAAACTGTTTTTT.

This clonotype was seen repeatedly, ten times or more. The gene calls are TRBV11-3 and TRBJ2-3; D may be TRBD2 (6 bases). The CDR3 length is 16 residues. Deletions cut 4 bases from V and 0 bases from J, with 14 bases between. Germline V lookup: CDR1 SGHNT, CDR2 YENEEA. The CDR3 region is CASSSGRDSSTDTQYF. CDR3 DNA sequence: TGTGCCAGCAGCTCAGGGCGGGATTCTAGCACAGATACGCAGTATTTT.